These T cell receptor beta chains were read from a single sample in a study of cytomegalovirus exposure and HLA in healthy donors. This table comes from immunoSEQ multiplex PCR, and its TCRdb copy is limited to in-frame clones, with some not included. This sample carries around 170,000 clones, approximately 84% of them seen once, and the ten largest clones take 0.38%. The specimen sequenced was PBMCs. These receptor sequences come from a boy aged 2-9 years in good health and CMV-seronegative. CDR3s include the opening cysteine and the closing phenylalanine or tryptophan. The order of the fields is CDR3 protein, CDR3 DNA, V gene, D gene, clone size, CDR3 length, J gene. D genes are given only for firm matches. Not all rows give a size; the values are once, few, many and, for expanded clones, a class.

CDR3aa: CAISNPTGRKSSGANVLTF; CDR3nt: TGTGCCATCAGCAACCCGACAGGGAGAAAAAGCTCTGGGGCCAACGTCCTGACTTTC; v_gene: TRBV10-3; d_gene: TRBD1; abundance: .; len: 19; j_gene: TRBJ2-6
CDR3aa: CASSRLYSNQPQHF; CDR3nt: TGTGCCAGCAGCCGACTGTATAGCAATCAGCCCCAGCATTTT; v_gene: TRBV5-6; d_gene: .; abundance: .; len: 14; j_gene: TRBJ1-5
CDR3aa: CASSVAPGTGINTIYF; CDR3nt: TGTGCCAGCAGCGTAGCCCCCGGGACAGGCATAAACACCATATATTTT; v_gene: TRBV9; d_gene: TRBD1; abundance: .; len: 16; j_gene: TRBJ1-3
CDR3aa: CASSLLAGSGANVLTF; CDR3nt: TGCGCCAGCAGCTTGTTAGCTGGGTCTGGGGCCAACGTCCTGACTTTC; v_gene: TRBV5-1; d_gene: .; abundance: .; len: 16; j_gene: TRBJ2-6
CDR3aa: CASSILSGRTYEQYF; CDR3nt: TGCGCCAGCAGCATCCTTAGCGGGAGAACCTACGAGCAGTACTTC; v_gene: TRBV5-1; d_gene: TRBD2; abundance: .; len: 15; j_gene: TRBJ2-7
CDR3aa: CASSPFGPGTGEDGYTF; CDR3nt: TGTGCCAGCAGCCCCTTTGGTCCCGGGACAGGGGAAGATGGCTACACCTTC; v_gene: TRBV2; d_gene: TRBD1; abundance: .; len: 17; j_gene: TRBJ1-2
CDR3aa: CASSSYYEQYF; CDR3nt: TGTGCCAGCAGTTCTTACTACGAGCAGTACTTC; v_gene: TRBV28; d_gene: .; abundance: once; len: 11; j_gene: TRBJ2-7
CDR3aa: CASSIRSGTYEQYF; CDR3nt: TGTGCCAGCAGCATACGGAGCGGCACCTACGAGCAGTACTTC; v_gene: TRBV27; d_gene: .; abundance: few; len: 14; j_gene: TRBJ2-7
CDR3aa: CASSSSTGPSNTEAFF; CDR3nt: TGTGCCAGCAGCTCTTCAACAGGGCCCTCGAACACTGAAGCTTTCTTT; v_gene: TRBV5-4; d_gene: .; abundance: once; len: 16; j_gene: TRBJ1-1
CDR3aa: CATSWDRNTEAFF; CDR3nt: TGTGCCACCAGCTGGGACAGAAACACTGAAGCTTTCTTT; v_gene: TRBV15; d_gene: TRBD1; abundance: .; len: 13; j_gene: TRBJ1-1